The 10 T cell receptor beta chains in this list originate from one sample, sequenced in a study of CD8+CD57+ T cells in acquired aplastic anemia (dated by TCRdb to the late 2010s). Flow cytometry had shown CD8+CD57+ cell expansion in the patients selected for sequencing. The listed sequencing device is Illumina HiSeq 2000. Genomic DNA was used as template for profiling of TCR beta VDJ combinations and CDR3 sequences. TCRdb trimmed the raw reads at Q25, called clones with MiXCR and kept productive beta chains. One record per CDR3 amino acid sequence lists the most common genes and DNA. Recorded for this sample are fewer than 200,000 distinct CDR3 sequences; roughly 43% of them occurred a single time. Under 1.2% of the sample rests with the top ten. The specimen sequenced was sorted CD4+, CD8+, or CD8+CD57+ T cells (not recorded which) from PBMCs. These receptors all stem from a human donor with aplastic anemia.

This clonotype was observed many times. DNA for the CDR3: TGTGCCAGCAGCCGGGGACTAGCGGGGGGCCCCCAGTACTTC. Translated: CASSRGLAGGPQYF. J is TRBJ2-5 and V is TRBV14; 15 bases are a match to TRBD2. Germline CDR1 and CDR2: SGHDN and FVKESK. This CDR3 is 14 amino acids long. V lost 4 bases to trimming and J lost 9 bases; unmatched junction nucleotides: 3. Based on the CDR3 plus reference TRBV14 and TRBJ2-5, the full variable domain is EAGVTQFPSHSVIEKGQTVTLRCDPISGHDNLYWYRRVMGKEIKFLLHFVKESKQDESGMPNNRFLAERTGGTYSTLKVQPAELEDSGVYFCASSRGLAGGPQYFGPGTRLLVL.

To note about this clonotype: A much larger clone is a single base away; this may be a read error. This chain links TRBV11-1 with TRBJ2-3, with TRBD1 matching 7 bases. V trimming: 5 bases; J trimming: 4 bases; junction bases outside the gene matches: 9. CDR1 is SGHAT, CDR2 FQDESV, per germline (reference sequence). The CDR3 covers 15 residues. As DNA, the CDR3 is TGTGCCAGCAGCGCCGTGACAGGGTCCGCAGATACGCAGTATTTT. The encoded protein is CASSAVTGSADTQYF.

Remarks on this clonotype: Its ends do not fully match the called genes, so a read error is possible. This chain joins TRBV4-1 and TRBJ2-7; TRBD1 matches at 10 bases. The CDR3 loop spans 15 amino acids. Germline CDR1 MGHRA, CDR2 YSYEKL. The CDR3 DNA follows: TGCGCCAGCGGCCAAGGGACAGGGGCAATTTACGAGCAGTACTTC. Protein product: CASGQGTGAIYEQYF.

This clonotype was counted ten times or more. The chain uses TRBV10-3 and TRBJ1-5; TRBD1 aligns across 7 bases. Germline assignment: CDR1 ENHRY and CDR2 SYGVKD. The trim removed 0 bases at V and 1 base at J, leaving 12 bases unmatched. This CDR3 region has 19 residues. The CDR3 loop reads CAISESPEGALSSNQPQHF. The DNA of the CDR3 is TGTGCCATCAGTGAGTCACCGGAGGGGGCTTTATCGAGCAATCAGCCCCAGCATTTT.

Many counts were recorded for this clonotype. CDR3 residues: CASSPYTMNTEAFF. The CDR3 DNA sequence: TGTGCCAGCAGCCCTTATACGATGAACACTGAAGCTTTCTTT. This rearrangement joins TRBV14 to TRBJ1-1; the D is unclear. V gave up 4 bases and J gave up 0 bases, with 9 bases separating them. This CDR3 is 14 amino acids long. CDR1 and CDR2 (germline): SGHDN, FVKESK. Variable domain in full (rest from reference TRBV14 and TRBJ1-1): EAGVTQFPSHSVIEKGQTVTLRCDPISGHDNLYWYRRVMGKEIKFLLHFVKESKQDESGMPNNRFLAERTGGTYSTLKVQPAELEDSGVYFCASSPYTMNTEAFFGQGTRLTVV.

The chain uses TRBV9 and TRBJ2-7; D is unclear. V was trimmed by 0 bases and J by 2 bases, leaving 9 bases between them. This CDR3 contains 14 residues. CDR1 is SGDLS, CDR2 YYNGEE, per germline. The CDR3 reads CASSVDPVTYEQYF. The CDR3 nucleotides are TGTGCCAGCAGCGTAGATCCAGTTACCTACGAGCAGTACTTC.

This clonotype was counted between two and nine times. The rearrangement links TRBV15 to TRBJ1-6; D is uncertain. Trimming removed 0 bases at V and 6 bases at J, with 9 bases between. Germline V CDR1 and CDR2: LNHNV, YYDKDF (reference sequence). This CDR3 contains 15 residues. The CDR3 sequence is CATSRDRTLNSPLHF. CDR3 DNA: TGTGCCACCAGCAGAGATAGGACTCTTAATTCACCCCTCCACTTT.

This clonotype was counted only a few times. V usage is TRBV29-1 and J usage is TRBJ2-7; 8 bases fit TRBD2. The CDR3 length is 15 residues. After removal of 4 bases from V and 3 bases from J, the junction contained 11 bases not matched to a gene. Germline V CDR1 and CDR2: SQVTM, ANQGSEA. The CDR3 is CSVVLAGRGLYEQYF. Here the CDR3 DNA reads TGCAGCGTTGTCTTAGCGGGGAGAGGGCTCTACGAGCAGTACTTC.

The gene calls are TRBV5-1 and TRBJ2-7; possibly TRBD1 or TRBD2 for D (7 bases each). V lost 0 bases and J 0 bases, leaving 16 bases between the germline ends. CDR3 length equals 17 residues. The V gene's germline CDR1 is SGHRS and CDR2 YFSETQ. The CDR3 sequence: CASSLARGGGSSYEQYF. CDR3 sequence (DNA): TGCGCCAGCAGCTTGGCCAGGGGGGGCGGGAGCTCCTACGAGCAGTACTTC.

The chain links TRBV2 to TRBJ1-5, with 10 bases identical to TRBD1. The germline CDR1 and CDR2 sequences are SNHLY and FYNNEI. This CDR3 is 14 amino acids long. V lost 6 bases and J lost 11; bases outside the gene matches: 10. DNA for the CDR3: TGTGCCAGCAGGGGAGGGACAGGGGAGAAAGCCCAGCATTTT. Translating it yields CASRGGTGEKAQHF.